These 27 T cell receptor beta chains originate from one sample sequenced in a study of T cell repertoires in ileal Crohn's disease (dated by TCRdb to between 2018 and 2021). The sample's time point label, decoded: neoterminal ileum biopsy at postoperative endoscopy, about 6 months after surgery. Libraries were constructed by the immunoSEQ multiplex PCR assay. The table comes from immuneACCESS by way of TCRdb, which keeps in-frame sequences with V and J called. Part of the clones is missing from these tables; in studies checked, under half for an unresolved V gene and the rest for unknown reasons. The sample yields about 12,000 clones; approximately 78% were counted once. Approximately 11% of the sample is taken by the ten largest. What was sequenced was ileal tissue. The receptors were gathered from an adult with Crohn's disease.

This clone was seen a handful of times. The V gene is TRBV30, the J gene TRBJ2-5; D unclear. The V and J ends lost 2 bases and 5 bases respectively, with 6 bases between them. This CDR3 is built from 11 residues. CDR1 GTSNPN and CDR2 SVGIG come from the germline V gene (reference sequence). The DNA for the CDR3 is TGTGCCTGGAGTTTCGGGGAGACCCAGTACTTC. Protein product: CAWSFGETQYF.

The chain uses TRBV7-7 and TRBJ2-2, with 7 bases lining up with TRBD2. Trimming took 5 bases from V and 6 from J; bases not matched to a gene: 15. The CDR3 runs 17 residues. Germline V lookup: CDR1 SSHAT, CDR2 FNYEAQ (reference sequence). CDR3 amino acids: CASSLTTGEGRPGELFF. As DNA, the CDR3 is TGTGCCAGCAGCCTAACCACCGGGGAGGGAAGGCCCGGGGAGCTGTTTTTT. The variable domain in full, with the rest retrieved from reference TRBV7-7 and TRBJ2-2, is GAGVSQSPRYKVTKRGQDVTLRCDPISSHATLYWYQQALGQGPEFLTYFNYEAQPDKSGLPSDRFSAERPEGSISTLTIQRTEQRDSAMYRCASSLTTGEGRPGELFFGEGSRLTVL.

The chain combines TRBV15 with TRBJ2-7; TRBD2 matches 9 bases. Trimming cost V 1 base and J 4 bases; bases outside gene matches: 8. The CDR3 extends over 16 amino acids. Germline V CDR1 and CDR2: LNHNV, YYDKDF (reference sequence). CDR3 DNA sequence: TGTGCCACCAGCAGAGCGGGTAGCGGGAGTGGGTACGAGCAGTACTTC. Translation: CATSRAGSGSGYEQYF.

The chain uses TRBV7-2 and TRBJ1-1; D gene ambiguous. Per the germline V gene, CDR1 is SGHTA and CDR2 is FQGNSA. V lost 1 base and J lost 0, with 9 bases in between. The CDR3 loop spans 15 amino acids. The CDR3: CASSLVPGMNTEAFF. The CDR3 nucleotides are TGTGCCAGCAGCTTAGTCCCAGGCATGAACACTGAAGCTTTCTTT.

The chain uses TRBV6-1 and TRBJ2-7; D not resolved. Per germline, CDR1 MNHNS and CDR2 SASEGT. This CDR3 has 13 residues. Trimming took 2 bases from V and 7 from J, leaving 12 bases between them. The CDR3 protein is CASSELGGREQYF. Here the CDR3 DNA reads TGTGCCAGCAGTGAATTAGGCGGTCGGGAGCAGTACTTC.

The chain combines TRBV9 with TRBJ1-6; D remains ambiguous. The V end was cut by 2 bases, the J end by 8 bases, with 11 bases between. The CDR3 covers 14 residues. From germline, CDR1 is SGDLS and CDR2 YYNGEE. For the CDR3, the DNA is TGTGCCAGCAGCGTTACAGATAACTATTCACCCCTCCACTTT. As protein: CASSVTDNYSPLHF.

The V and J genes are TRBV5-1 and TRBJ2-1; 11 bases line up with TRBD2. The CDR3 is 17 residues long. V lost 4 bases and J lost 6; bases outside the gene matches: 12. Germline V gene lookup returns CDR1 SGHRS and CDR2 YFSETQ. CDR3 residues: CASSRRLSGGAGNEQFF. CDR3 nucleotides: TGCGCCAGCAGCCGTCGCCTTAGCGGGGGGGCGGGCAATGAGCAGTTCTTC.

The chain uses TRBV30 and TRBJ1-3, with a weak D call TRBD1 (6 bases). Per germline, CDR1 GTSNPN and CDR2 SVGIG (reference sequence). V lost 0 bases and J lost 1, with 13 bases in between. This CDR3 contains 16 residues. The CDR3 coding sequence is TGTGCCTGGAGTGTACGGGGGGGCGCTTCTGGAAACACCATATATTTT. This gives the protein CAWSVRGGASGNTIYF.

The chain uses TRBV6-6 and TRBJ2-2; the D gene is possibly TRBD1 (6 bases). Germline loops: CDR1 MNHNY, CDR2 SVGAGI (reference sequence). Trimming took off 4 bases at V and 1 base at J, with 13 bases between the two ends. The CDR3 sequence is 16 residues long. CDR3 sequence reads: CASSLRSTGNTGELFF. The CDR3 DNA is TGTGCCAGCAGTTTGCGGTCGACAGGGAACACCGGGGAGCTGTTTTTT.

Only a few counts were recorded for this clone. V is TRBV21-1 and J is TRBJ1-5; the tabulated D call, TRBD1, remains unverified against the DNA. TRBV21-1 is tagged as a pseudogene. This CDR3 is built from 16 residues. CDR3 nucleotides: TGTGCCAGCAGCACGACAGGTCTTCCCTTCAATCAGCCCCAGCATTTT. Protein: CASSTTGLPFNQPQHF.

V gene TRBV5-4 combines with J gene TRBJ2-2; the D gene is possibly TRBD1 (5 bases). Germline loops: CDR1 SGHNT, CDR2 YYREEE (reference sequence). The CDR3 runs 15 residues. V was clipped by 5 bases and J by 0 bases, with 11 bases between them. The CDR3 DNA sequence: TGTGCCAGCAGGCAGGGTCGCGCGAACACCGGGGAGCTGTTTTTT. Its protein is CASRQGRANTGELFF.

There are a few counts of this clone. The CDR3 spells CASSPGLGAREKLFF. The CDR3, as DNA: TGTGCCAGCAGCCCTGGCCTGGGGGCTCGGGAAAAACTGTTTTTT. The rearrangement uses TRBV7-9 and TRBJ1-4, with D maybe TRBD1 (6 bases). This CDR3 has 15 amino acids. The germline V gene has CDR1 SEHNR and CDR2 FQNEAQ (reference sequence). V shed 5 bases and J shed 8 bases, with 18 bases lying between them.

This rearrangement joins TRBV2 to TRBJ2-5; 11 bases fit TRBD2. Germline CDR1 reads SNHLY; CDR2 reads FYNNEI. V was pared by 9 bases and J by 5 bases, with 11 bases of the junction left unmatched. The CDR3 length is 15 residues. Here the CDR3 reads CASKIAGGQGETQYF. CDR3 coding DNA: TGTGCCAGTAAAATAGCGGGAGGGCAGGGGGAGACCCAGTACTTC.

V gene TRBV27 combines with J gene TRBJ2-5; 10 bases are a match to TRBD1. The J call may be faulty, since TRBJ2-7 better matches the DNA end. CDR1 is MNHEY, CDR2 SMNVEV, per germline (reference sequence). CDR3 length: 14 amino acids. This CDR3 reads CASSWTGGVVEQYF. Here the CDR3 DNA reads TGTGCCAGCAGTTGGACAGGGGGAGTTGTCGAGCAGTACTTC.

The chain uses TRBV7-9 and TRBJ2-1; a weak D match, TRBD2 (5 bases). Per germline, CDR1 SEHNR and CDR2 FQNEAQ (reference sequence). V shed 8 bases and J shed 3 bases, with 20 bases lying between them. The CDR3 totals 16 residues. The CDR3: CASSWNGVWGYNEQFF. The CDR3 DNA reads TGTGCCAGCTCCTGGAACGGGGTTTGGGGCTACAATGAGCAGTTCTTC. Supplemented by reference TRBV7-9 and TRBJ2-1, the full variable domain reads DTGVSQNPRHKITKRGQNVTFRCDPISEHNRLYWYRQTLGQGPEFLTYFQNEAQLEKSRLLSDRFSAERPKGSFSTLEIQRTEQGDSAMYLCASSWNGVWGYNEQFFGPGTRLTVL.

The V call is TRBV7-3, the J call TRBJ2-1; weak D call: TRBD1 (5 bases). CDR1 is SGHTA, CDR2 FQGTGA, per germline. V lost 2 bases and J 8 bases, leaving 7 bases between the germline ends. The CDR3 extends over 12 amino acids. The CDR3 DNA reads TGTGCCAGCAGCTTACAGGGCCATGAGCAGTTCTTC. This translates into CASSLQGHEQFF.

The CDR3, as DNA: TGCGCCAGCAGCTTTAAGGACCCGGCAGGGACCGGGGAGCTGTTTTTT. Translating it yields CASSFKDPAGTGELFF. The chain uses TRBV5-1 and TRBJ2-2; D perhaps matches TRBD1 (5 bases). This CDR3 region has 16 residues. Per the germline V gene, CDR1 is SGHRS and CDR2 is YFSETQ. V lost 2 bases, J lost 5 bases, and 16 bases lay in between.

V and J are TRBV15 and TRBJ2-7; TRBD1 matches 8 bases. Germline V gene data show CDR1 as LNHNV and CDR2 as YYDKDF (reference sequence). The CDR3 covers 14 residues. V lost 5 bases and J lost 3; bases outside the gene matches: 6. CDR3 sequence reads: CATSLDRGNYEQYF. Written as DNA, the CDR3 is TGTGCCACCAGCCTCGACAGGGGAAACTACGAGCAGTACTTC.

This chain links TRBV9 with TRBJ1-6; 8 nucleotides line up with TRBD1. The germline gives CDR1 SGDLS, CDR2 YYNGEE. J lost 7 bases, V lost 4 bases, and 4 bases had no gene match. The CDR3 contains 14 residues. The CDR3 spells CASSPRQGNSPLHF. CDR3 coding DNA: TGTGCCAGCAGCCCGCGACAGGGGAATTCACCCCTCCACTTT.

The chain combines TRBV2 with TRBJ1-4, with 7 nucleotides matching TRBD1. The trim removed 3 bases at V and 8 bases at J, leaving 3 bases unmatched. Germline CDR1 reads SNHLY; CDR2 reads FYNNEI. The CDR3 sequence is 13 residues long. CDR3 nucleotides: TGTGCCAGCAGTGACCAGGGGGGAGAAAAACTGTTTTTT. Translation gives CASSDQGGEKLFF.

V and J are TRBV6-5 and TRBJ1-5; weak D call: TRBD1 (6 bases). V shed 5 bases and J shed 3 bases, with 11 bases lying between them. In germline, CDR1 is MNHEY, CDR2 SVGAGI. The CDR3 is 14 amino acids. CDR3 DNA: TGTGCCAGCAGTCCGGGACACACCAATCAGCCCCAGCATTTT. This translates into CASSPGHTNQPQHF.

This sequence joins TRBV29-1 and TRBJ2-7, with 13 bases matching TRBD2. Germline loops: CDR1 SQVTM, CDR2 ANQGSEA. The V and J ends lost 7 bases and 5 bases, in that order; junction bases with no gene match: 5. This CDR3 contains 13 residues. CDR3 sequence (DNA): TGCAGCGCCGTACTAGCGGGAGGGAACGAGCAGTACTTC. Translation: CSAVLAGGNEQYF.

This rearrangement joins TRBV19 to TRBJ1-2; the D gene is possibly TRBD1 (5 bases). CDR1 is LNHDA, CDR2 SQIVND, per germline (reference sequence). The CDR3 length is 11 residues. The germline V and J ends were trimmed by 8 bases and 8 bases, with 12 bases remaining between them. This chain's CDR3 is CASGQGWGYTF. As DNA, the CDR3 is TGTGCCAGTGGCCAGGGTTGGGGCTACACCTTC. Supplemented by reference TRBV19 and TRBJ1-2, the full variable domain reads DGGITQSPKYLFRKEGQNVTLSCEQNLNHDAMYWYRQDPGQGLRLIYYSQIVNDFQKGDIAEGYSVSREKKESFPLTVTSAQKNPTAFYLCASGQGWGYTFGSGTRLTVV.

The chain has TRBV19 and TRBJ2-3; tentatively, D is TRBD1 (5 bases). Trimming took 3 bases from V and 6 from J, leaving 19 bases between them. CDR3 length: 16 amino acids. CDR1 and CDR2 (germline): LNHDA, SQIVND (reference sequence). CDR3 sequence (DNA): TGTGCCAGTAGTATTAGGGCTAGACAGAGTGGGGATACGCAGTATTTT. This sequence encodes CASSIRARQSGDTQYF.

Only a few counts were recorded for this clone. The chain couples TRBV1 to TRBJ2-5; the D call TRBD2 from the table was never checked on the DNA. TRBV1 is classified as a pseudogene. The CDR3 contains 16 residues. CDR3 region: CTSFQERLGLQETQYF. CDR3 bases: TGCACCAGCTTCCAGGAGAGGTTGGGACTTCAAGAGACCCAGTACTTC.

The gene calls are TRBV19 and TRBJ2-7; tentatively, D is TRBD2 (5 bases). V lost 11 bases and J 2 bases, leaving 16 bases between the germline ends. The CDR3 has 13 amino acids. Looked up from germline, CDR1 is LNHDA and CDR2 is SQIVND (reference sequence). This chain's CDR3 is CARPGLATYEQYF. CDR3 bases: TGTGCCCGCCCTGGGCTAGCTACCTACGAGCAGTACTTC.

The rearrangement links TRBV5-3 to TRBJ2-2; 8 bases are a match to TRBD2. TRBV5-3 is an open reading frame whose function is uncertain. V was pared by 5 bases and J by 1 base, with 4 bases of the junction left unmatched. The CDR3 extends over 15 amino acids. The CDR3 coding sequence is TGTGCCAGAAGATGGAGCGGGAGGAACACCGGGGAGCTGTTTTTT. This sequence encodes CARRWSGRNTGELFF.